The rows below give T cell receptor beta chains drawn from one sample of a study of early stage breast cancer tumors. The method was immunoSEQ multiplex PCR; TCRdb's version includes in-frame clones alone and lacks a portion of them. The sample lists roughly 30,000 clones, less than 85% occurring once. Source material: blood. The origin of the receptors is a person aged 55 to 75 with breast cancer. CDR3s include the opening cysteine and the closing phenylalanine or tryptophan. The order of the fields is CDR3 protein, CDR3 DNA, V gene, J gene, D gene, clone size. D genes are given only for firm matches. Size tells how often a clone was seen (once, few, many) or the class of an expanded clone, and some rows leave it out.

CDR3aa: CASRRGTGQGLEAFF
CDR3nt: TGTGCCAGCAGGCGGGGCACGGGACAGGGTCTAGAAGCTTTCTTT
v_gene: TRBV6-5
j_gene: TRBJ1-1
d_gene: TRBD1
abundance: NA

CDR3aa: CASSVGQVEETQYF
CDR3nt: TGTGCCAGCAGCGTAGGACAGGTCGAAGAGACCCAGTACTTC
v_gene: TRBV9
j_gene: TRBJ2-5
d_gene: NA
abundance: NA

CDR3aa: CSVDFGRGGETQYF
CDR3nt: TGCAGCGTTGATTTCGGACGGGGAGGGGAGACCCAGTACTTC
v_gene: TRBV29-1
j_gene: TRBJ2-5
d_gene: TRBD2
abundance: NA

CDR3aa: CASRKQGSGNTIYF
CDR3nt: TGTGCCAGCAGAAAACAGGGCTCTGGAAACACCATATATTTT
v_gene: TRBV6-6
j_gene: TRBJ1-3
d_gene: NA
abundance: NA

CDR3aa: CASSQFYRGSGANVLTF
CDR3nt: TGTGCCAGCAGCCAATTCTACAGGGGTTCTGGGGCCAACGTCCTGACTTTC
v_gene: TRBV14
j_gene: TRBJ2-6
d_gene: TRBD1
abundance: NA

CDR3aa: CASKMSGYDTGELFF
CDR3nt: TGCGCCAGCAAGATGAGCGGGTACGACACCGGGGAGCTGTTTTTT
v_gene: TRBV10-2
j_gene: TRBJ2-2
d_gene: NA
abundance: NA

CDR3aa: CASSLGGQDYEQYF
CDR3nt: TGCGCCAGCAGCTTGGGTGGGCAGGATTACGAGCAGTACTTC
v_gene: TRBV5-1
j_gene: TRBJ2-7
d_gene: NA
abundance: NA

CDR3aa: CATSRGQGRRYF
CDR3nt: TGTGCCACCAGCAGAGGACAGGGGCGGCGGTACTTC
v_gene: TRBV15
j_gene: TRBJ2-7
d_gene: TRBD1
abundance: NA

CDR3aa: CASSPGAANTEAFF
CDR3nt: TGTGCCAGCAGCCCAGGGGCGGCGAACACTGAAGCTTTCTTT
v_gene: TRBV7-3
j_gene: TRBJ1-1
d_gene: NA
abundance: NA

CDR3aa: CASSLIRDSPDTEAFF
CDR3nt: TGTGCTAGCAGCCTCATACGGGACAGCCCTGACACTGAAGCTTTCTTT
v_gene: TRBV7-7
j_gene: TRBJ1-1
d_gene: TRBD1
abundance: NA

CDR3aa: CASTDPGTSGSNEQFF
CDR3nt: TGTGCCAGCACCGACCCCGGGACTAGCGGGAGTAATGAGCAGTTCTTC
v_gene: TRBV7-2
j_gene: TRBJ2-1
d_gene: TRBD2
abundance: NA

CDR3aa: CASRDAGTGFYNEQFF
CDR3nt: TGTGCCAGCAGGGACGCCGGGACAGGGTTTTACAATGAGCAGTTCTTC
v_gene: TRBV7-2
j_gene: TRBJ2-1
d_gene: TRBD1
abundance: NA

CDR3aa: CASNLAGMNTEAFF
CDR3nt: TGTGCCAGCAACTTGGCAGGAATGAACACTGAAGCTTTCTTT
v_gene: TRBV6-5
j_gene: TRBJ1-1
d_gene: NA
abundance: once

CDR3aa: CASTRSGGSYEQYF
CDR3nt: TGTGCCAGCACGAGGTCTGGTGGCTCCTACGAGCAGTACTTC
v_gene: TRBV6-6
j_gene: TRBJ2-7
d_gene: NA
abundance: once

CDR3aa: CASTAQGGQYF
CDR3nt: TGTGCCAGCACTGCACAGGGGGGGCAGTACTTC
v_gene: TRBV28
j_gene: TRBJ2-7
d_gene: TRBD1
abundance: NA

CDR3aa: CASSLVAVIAGGTGELFF
CDR3nt: TGTGCCAGCAGCTTAGTTGCGGTAATAGCGGGAGGCACCGGGGAGCTGTTTTTT
v_gene: TRBV11-2
j_gene: TRBJ2-2
d_gene: TRBD2
abundance: NA

CDR3aa: CASSTQTGAMGEQYF
CDR3nt: TGTGCCAGTAGTACTCAGACAGGGGCGATGGGCGAGCAGTACTTC
v_gene: TRBV19
j_gene: TRBJ2-7
d_gene: TRBD1
abundance: NA

CDR3aa: CASSYAWGSDYEQYF
CDR3nt: TGTGCCAGCAGTTATGCCTGGGGCTCAGACTACGAGCAGTACTTC
v_gene: TRBV6-5
j_gene: TRBJ2-7
d_gene: NA
abundance: NA

CDR3aa: CASSIARTAEAFF
CDR3nt: TGTGCCAGTAGTATAGCGAGGACAGCAGAAGCTTTCTTT
v_gene: TRBV19
j_gene: TRBJ1-1
d_gene: NA
abundance: NA

CDR3aa: CASSFDRGGRDEQFF
CDR3nt: TGTGCCAGCAGCTTTGACAGGGGTGGTAGAGATGAGCAGTTCTTC
v_gene: TRBV7-9
j_gene: TRBJ2-1
d_gene: TRBD1
abundance: NA

CDR3aa: CASSLDILAGGQETQYF
CDR3nt: TGTGCCAGCAGCTTAGATATCCTAGCGGGAGGCCAAGAGACCCAGTACTTC
v_gene: TRBV7-2
j_gene: TRBJ2-5
d_gene: TRBD2
abundance: NA

CDR3aa: CATSRGQSNTEAFF
CDR3nt: TGTGCCACCAGCAGAGGACAGAGTAACACTGAAGCTTTCTTT
v_gene: TRBV15
j_gene: TRBJ1-1
d_gene: NA
abundance: NA

CDR3aa: CASRQYSVAETQYF
CDR3nt: TGTGCCAGCAGACAATATAGCGTAGCAGAGACCCAGTACTTC
v_gene: TRBV6-1
j_gene: TRBJ2-5
d_gene: NA
abundance: NA

CDR3aa: CASSIDRGGYTF
CDR3nt: TGTGCCAGTAGTATAGACAGGGGTGGCTACACCTTC
v_gene: TRBV19
j_gene: TRBJ1-2
d_gene: NA
abundance: NA

CDR3aa: CASSEGTYYEQYF
CDR3nt: TGTGCCAGCAGTGAGGGCACCTACTACGAGCAGTACTTC
v_gene: TRBV2
j_gene: TRBJ2-7
d_gene: NA
abundance: NA

CDR3aa: CASSSWTSGYGTGELFF
CDR3nt: TGTGCCAGCAGTTCCTGGACTAGCGGGTATGGCACCGGGGAGCTGTTTTTT
v_gene: TRBV28
j_gene: TRBJ2-2
d_gene: TRBD2
abundance: medium-sized

CDR3aa: CASSQDQSALVGELFF
CDR3nt: TGCGCCAGCAGCCAAGATCAGTCCGCCCTTGTTGGGGAGCTGTTTTTT
v_gene: TRBV4-3
j_gene: TRBJ2-2
d_gene: NA
abundance: few

CDR3aa: CASSRTLLDPGEQYF
CDR3nt: TGTGCCAGTAGCCGCACCCTCTTAGATCCGGGCGAGCAGTACTTC
v_gene: TRBV19
j_gene: TRBJ2-7
d_gene: NA
abundance: NA

CDR3aa: CASSLAEGSRSRNIQYF
CDR3nt: TGTGCCAGCAGCTTAGCGGAAGGGAGTCGGTCTCGAAACATTCAGTACTTC
v_gene: TRBV7-2
j_gene: TRBJ2-4
d_gene: NA
abundance: once

CDR3aa: CASGRTSGTDTQYF
CDR3nt: TGTGCCAGCGGGAGGACTAGCGGGACAGATACGCAGTATTTT
v_gene: TRBV25-1
j_gene: TRBJ2-3
d_gene: TRBD2
abundance: NA

CDR3aa: CASSSGTSGIYEQYF
CDR3nt: TGTGCCAGCAGTTCTGGGACTAGCGGGATCTACGAGCAGTACTTC
v_gene: TRBV28
j_gene: TRBJ2-7
d_gene: TRBD2
abundance: NA

CDR3aa: CASSLDRTYEKLFF
CDR3nt: TGTGCCAGCAGCCTTGACAGGACCTATGAAAAACTGTTTTTT
v_gene: TRBV6-1
j_gene: TRBJ1-4
d_gene: NA
abundance: NA

CDR3aa: CASSSSSGSHNEQFF
CDR3nt: TGTGCCAGCAGCTCCTCTAGCGGGAGCCACAATGAGCAGTTCTTC
v_gene: TRBV11-2
j_gene: TRBJ2-1
d_gene: TRBD2
abundance: medium-sized

CDR3aa: CASSLVGGYEQYF
CDR3nt: TGTGCCAGCAGCTTGGTAGGAGGCTACGAGCAGTACTTC
v_gene: TRBV5-4
j_gene: TRBJ2-7
d_gene: NA
abundance: NA

CDR3aa: CASSVSKNRDRNTEAFF
CDR3nt: TGTGCCAGCAGCGTTTCGAAAAACCGGGACAGGAACACTGAAGCTTTCTTT
v_gene: TRBV9
j_gene: TRBJ1-1
d_gene: TRBD1
abundance: NA